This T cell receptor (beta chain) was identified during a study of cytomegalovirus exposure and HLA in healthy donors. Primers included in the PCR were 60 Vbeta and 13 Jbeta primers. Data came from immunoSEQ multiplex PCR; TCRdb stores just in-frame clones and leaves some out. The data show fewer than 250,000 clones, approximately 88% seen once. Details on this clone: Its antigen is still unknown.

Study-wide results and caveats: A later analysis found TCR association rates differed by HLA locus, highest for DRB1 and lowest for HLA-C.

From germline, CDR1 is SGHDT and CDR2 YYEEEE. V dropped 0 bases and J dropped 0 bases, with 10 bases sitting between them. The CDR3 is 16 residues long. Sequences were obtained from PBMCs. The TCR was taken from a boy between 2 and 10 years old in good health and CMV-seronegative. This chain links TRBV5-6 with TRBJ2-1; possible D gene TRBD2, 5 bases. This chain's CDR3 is CASSLGGRSSYNEQFF. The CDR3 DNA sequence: TGTGCCAGCAGCTTGGGCGGGCGAAGCTCCTACAATGAGCAGTTCTTC.